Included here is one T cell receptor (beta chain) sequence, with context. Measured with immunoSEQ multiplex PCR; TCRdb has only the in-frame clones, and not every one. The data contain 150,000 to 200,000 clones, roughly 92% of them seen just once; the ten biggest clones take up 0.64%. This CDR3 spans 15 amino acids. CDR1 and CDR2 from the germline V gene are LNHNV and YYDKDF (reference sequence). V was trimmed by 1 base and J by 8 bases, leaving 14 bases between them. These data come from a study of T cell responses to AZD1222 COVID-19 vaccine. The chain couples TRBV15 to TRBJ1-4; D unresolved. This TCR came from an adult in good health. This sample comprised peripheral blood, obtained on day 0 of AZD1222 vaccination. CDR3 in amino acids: CATSRVATKGEKLFF. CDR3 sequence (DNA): TGTGCCACCAGCAGAGTGGCAACGAAGGGAGAAAAACTGTTTTTT.